Given below is one TCR beta chain in context. What it recognizes is unknown. Sequenced by immunoSEQ multiplex PCR; TCRdb stores in-frame clones only, minus some. The table includes 92,000 or so clones, about 87% detected once. The entry originates in a study of OX40 agonist ivuxolimab in advanced cancers. The study, taken as a whole, reports: Still undetermined is the antigen specificity of the expanded peripheral T cells. Individuals who were partial responders at 0.1-3.0 mg/kg had clonal expansion that ranked among the lowest.

Trimming pared 4 bases from V and 7 bases from J, leaving 26 bases between. This CDR3 region has 17 residues. CDR1 and CDR2 (germline): SGHNT, YYREEE (reference sequence). The sequenced sample was CD4+ or CD8+ T cells sorted from blood, obtained in a trial of the OX40 agonist ivuxolimab. The V and J genes are TRBV5-4 and TRBJ1-2, with D possibly TRBD1 on 6 matching bases. This clonotype originated in an adult with an advanced solid tumor such as melanoma, head and neck, liver or kidney cancer. In DNA, the CDR3 is TGTGCCAGCAGCCTGGAACCCCGGGGGCGGTTGGGAAGTGGCTACACCTTC. It yields the protein CASSLEPRGRLGSGYTF.